This record concerns one T cell receptor (beta chain) sequence. The antigen remains unidentified. The same CDR3 also results from other DNA sequences found in this sample. 13 Jbeta primers and 60 Vbeta primers were used for the PCR. Data came from immunoSEQ multiplex PCR; TCRdb stores just in-frame clones and leaves some out. The table lists 150,000 to 200,000 clones, around 67% of them singletons, with less than 5% in the top ten. The data originate from a study of cytomegalovirus exposure and HLA in healthy donors. Findings and limits, study-wide: On later analysis, the bulk of CMV-associated TCR beta chains appeared to be HLA-restricted.

CDR3 length equals 14 residues. V gave up 4 bases and J gave up 4 bases; unmatched junction bases: 3. The germline CDR1 and CDR2 sequences are MNHEY and SVGAGI. This TCR was recovered from a woman in her late teens or twenties in good health and CMV-seropositive. Material: PBMCs. The chain has TRBV6-5 and TRBJ2-1; 8 nucleotides align to TRBD2. Here the CDR3 reads CASSSAGGYNEQFF. For the CDR3, the DNA is TGTGCCAGCAGTTCGGCGGGAGGATACAATGAGCAGTTCTTC.